The T cell receptor beta chain under discussion was sequenced for a study of cytomegalovirus exposure and HLA in healthy donors. Study-wide results and caveats: 16,951 TCR beta sequences were associated with HLA alleles at 0.05 false discovery rate in a later analysis. Presence/absence analyses assumed roughly uniform sequencing depth across donors. When analyzed later, a missense DCLRE1C variant was found to be linked to TCR beta V- and J-gene trimming.

In the case of this clone: The antigen is not known.

The PCR made use of 60 Vbeta and 13 Jbeta primers. The data were produced by immunoSEQ multiplex PCR, yet TCRdb's version contains in-frame clones alone and is incomplete. Here the sample spans about 210,000 clones, 70% to 90% being singletons. The CDR3 has 13 amino acids. Germline V gene lookup returns CDR1 SQVTM and CDR2 ANQGSEA. V was trimmed by 4 bases and J by 4 bases, leaving 14 bases between them. The material sequenced was PBMCs. This rearrangement joins TRBV29-1 to TRBJ2-7; D ambiguous. The clonotype originates from a girl aged 2-10 years in good health and CMV-seronegative. The CDR3 nucleotides read TGCAGCGTTGGGGCAGAATACGATTACGAGCAGTACTTC. It specifies CSVGAEYDYEQYF.